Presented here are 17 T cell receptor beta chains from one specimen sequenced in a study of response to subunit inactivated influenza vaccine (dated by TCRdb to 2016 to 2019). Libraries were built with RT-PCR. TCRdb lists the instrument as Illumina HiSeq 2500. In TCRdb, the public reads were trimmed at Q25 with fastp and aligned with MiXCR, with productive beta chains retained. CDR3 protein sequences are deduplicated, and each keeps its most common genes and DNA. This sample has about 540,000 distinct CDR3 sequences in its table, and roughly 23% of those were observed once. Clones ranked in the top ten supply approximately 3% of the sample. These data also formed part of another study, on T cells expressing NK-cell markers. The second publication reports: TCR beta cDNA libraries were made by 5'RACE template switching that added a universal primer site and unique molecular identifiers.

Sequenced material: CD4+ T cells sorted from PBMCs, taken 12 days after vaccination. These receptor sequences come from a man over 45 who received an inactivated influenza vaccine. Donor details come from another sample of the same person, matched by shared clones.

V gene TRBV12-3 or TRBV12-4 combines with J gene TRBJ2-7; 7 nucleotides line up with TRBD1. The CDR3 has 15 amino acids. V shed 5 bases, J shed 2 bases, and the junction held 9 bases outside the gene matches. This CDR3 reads CASSPPDRVPYEQYF. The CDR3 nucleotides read TGTGCCAGCAGTCCTCCCGACAGGGTGCCCTACGAGCAGTACTTC.

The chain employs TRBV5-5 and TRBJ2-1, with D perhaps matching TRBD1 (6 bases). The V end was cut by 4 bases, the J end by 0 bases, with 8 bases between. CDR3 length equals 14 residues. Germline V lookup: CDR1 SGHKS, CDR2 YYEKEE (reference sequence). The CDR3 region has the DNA TGTGCCAGCAGCCAGGGGCACTCCTACAATGAGCAGTTCTTC. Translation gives CASSQGHSYNEQFF. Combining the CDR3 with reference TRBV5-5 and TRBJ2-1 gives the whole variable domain DAGVTQSPTHLIKTRGQQVTLRCSPISGHKSVSWYQQVLGQGPQFIFQYYEKEERGRGNFPDRFSARQFPNYSSELNVNALLLGDSALYLCASSQGHSYNEQFFGPGTRLTVL.

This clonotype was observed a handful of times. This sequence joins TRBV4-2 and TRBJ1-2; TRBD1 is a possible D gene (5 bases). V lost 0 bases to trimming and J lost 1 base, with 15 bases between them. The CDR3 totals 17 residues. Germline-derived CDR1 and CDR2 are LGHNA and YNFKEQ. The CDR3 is CASSQDLRQHDNYGYTF. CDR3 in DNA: TGTGCCAGCAGCCAAGACCTTCGACAGCACGATAACTATGGCTACACCTTC.

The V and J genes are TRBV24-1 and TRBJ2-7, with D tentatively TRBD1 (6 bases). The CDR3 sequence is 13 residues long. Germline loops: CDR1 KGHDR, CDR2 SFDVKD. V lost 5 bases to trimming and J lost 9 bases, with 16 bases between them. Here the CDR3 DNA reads TGTGCCACCAGTGCTAGGACAGAATTCGGGCAGTACTTC. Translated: CATSARTEFGQYF.

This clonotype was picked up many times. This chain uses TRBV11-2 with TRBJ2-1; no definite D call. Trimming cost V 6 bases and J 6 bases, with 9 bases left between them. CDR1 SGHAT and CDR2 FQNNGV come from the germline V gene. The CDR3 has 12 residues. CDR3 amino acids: CASRSGINEQFF. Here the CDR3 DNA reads TGTGCCAGCAGATCGGGCATCAATGAGCAGTTCTTC.

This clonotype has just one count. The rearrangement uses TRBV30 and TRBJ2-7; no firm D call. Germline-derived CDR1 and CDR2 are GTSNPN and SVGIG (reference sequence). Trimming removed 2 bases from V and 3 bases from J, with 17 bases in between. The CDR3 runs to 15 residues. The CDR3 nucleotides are TGTGCCTGGAGTACGCCCCGACACGGTGGCTACGAGCAGTACTTC. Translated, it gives CAWSTPRHGGYEQYF.

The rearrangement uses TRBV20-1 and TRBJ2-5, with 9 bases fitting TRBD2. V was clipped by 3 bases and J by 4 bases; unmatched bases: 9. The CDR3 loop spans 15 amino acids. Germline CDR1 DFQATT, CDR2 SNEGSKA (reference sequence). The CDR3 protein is CSASASGVHVETQYF. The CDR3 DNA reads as TGCAGTGCTAGTGCTAGCGGGGTTCACGTAGAGACCCAGTACTTC.

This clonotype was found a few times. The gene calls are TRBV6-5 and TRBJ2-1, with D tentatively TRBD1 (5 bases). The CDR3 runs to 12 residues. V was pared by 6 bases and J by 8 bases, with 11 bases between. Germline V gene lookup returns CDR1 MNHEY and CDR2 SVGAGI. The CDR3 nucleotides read TGTGCCAGCAGAACATTAGGGGATGAGCAGTTCTTC. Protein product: CASRTLGDEQFF.

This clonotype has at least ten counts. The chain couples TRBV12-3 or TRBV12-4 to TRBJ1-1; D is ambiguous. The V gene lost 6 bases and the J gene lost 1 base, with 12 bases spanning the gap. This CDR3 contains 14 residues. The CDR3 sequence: CASSRGVKNTEAFF. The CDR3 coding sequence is TGTGCCAGCAGCCGTGGGGTAAAGAACACTGAAGCTTTCTTT.

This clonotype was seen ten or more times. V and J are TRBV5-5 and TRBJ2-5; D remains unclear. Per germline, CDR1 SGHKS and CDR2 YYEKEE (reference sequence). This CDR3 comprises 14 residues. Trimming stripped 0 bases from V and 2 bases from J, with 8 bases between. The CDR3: CASSLGHKQETQYF. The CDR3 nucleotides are TGTGCCAGCAGCTTGGGACATAAACAAGAGACCCAGTACTTC.

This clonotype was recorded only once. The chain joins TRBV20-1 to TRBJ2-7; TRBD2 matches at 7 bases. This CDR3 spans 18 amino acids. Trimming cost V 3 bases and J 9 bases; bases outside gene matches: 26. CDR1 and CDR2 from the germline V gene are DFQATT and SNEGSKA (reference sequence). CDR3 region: CSARTSVIRKTGGGTQYF. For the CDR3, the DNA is TGCAGTGCTAGGACCAGTGTCATTAGAAAAACGGGAGGAGGGACGCAGTACTTC.

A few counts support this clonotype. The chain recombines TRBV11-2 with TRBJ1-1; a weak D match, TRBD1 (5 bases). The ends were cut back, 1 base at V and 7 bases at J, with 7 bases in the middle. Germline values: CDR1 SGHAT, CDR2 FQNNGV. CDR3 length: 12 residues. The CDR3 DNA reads TGTGCCAGCAGCTTAGGGGGCTTTGAAGCTTTCTTT. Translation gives CASSLGGFEAFF.

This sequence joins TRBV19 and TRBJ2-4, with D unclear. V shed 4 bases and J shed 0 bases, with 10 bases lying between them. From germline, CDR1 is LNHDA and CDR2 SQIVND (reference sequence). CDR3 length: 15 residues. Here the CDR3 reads CASSSTALAKNIQYF. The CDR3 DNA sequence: TGTGCCAGTAGTAGTACCGCGCTAGCCAAAAACATTCAGTACTTC.

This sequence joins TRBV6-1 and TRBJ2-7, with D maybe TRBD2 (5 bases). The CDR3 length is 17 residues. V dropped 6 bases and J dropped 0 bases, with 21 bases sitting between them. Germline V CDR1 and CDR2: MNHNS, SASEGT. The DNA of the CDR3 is TGTGCCAGCAGAAGGTATGAAGCGGACCTGACCTCCTACGAGCAGTACTTC. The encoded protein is CASRRYEADLTSYEQYF.

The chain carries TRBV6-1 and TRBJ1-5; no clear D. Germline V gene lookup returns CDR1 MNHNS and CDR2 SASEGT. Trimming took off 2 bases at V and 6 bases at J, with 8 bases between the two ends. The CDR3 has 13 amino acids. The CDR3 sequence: CASSENGIQPQHF. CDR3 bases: TGTGCCAGCAGTGAAAATGGGATTCAGCCCCAGCATTTT.

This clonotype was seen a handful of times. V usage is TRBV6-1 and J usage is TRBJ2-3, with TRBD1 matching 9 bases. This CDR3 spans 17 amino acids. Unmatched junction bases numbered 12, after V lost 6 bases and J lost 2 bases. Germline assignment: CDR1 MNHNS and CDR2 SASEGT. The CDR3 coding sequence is TGTGCCAGCAGGACGGGGTACGGGACAGGGTACACAGATACGCAGTATTTT. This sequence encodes CASRTGYGTGYTDTQYF.

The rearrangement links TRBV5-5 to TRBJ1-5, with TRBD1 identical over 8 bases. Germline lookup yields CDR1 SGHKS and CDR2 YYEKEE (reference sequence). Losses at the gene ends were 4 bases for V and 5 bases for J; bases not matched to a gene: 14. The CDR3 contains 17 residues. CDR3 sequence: CASSPGLGQGFDQPQHF. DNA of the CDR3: TGTGCCAGCAGCCCGGGTTTAGGACAGGGCTTTGATCAGCCCCAGCATTTT.